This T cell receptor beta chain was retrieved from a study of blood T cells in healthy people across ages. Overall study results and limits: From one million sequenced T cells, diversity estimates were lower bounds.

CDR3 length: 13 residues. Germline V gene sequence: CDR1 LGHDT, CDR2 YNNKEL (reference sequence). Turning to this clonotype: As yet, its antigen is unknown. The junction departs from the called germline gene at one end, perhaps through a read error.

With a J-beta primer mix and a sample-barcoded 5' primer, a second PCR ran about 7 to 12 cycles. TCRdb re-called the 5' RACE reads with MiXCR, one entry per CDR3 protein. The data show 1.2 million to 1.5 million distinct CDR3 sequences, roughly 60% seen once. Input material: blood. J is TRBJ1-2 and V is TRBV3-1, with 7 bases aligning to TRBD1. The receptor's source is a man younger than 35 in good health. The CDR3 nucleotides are TGTGCCGGCAGTCAGGGGGAAATCTATGGCTACACCTTC. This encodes CAGSQGEIYGYTF.